Listed here are 8 T cell receptor beta chains from one sample, sequenced in a study of T cell repertoires in ileal Crohn's disease. Regarding time point: inflamed ileum from the surgical specimen. Measured with immunoSEQ multiplex PCR; TCRdb has only the in-frame clones, and not every one. This sample yields several thousand clones, of which 75% to 85% are seen a single time; 11% belongs to the top ten. The sample consisted of ileal tissue. These receptors were collected from an adult with Crohn's disease.

V usage is TRBV10-2 and J usage is TRBJ1-2; TRBD1 aligns across 8 bases. J gave up 6 bases and V 2 bases, and 2 bases lay outside the gene matches. Germline-derived CDR1 and CDR2 are WSHSY and SAAADI. The CDR3 runs to 13 residues. The CDR3 DNA is TGCGCCAGCAGTGAGAGGACAGGGAATGGCTACACCTTC. Translated: CASSERTGNGYTF.

The chain carries TRBV6-1 and TRBJ1-1; the match to TRBD1 covers 10 bases. This CDR3 contains 15 residues. Germline lookup yields CDR1 MNHNS and CDR2 SASEGT. V gave up 2 bases and J gave up 3 bases; unmatched junction bases: 3. As DNA, the CDR3 is TGTGCCAGCAGTGAACCCGGACAGGGGGACACTGAAGCTTTCTTT. This gives the protein CASSEPGQGDTEAFF.

This clone was seen a handful of times. Different DNA sequences within this sample yield the same CDR3. The V gene is TRBV28, the J gene TRBJ1-1; possibly TRBD1 for D (5 bases). V gave up 6 bases and J gave up 8 bases, with 10 bases separating them. Germline V gene sequence: CDR1 MDHEN, CDR2 SYDVKM. CDR3 length: 11 residues. DNA of the CDR3: TGTGCCAGCAGGGGGCGCCCAGAAGCTTTCTTT. Its protein product is CASRGRPEAFF.

This chain links TRBV9 with TRBJ1-1; perhaps TRBD1 as D (6 bases). Between the trimmed V and J ends, which lost 4 bases and 2 bases, there was a span of 18 bases. The CDR3 covers 16 residues. CDR1 is SGDLS, CDR2 YYNGEE, per germline. CDR3 coding DNA: TGTGCCAGCAGCTCCCCTGAAAACAGGGTAAACACTGAAGCTTTCTTT. This encodes CASSSPENRVNTEAFF.

CDR3 bases: TGTGCCAGCAGTGAAAGGGAGGGGGCAAGCACAGATACGCAGTATTTT. Encoded protein: CASSEREGASTDTQYF. V is TRBV6-1 and J is TRBJ2-3; D possibly matches TRBD1 or TRBD2 (7 bases each). There are 16 residues in the CDR3. The V gene lost 2 bases and the J gene lost 0 bases, with 12 bases spanning the gap. Germline V gives CDR1 MNHNS, CDR2 SASEGT.

This clone was recorded only once. This sequence joins TRBV9 and TRBJ1-2; no firm D call. The V gene lost 0 bases and the J gene lost 3 bases, with 15 bases spanning the gap. This CDR3 comprises 16 residues. Germline assignment: CDR1 SGDLS and CDR2 YYNGEE. The CDR3 spells CASSVADGPAYYGYTF. The CDR3 DNA reads as TGTGCCAGCAGCGTAGCTGACGGTCCCGCCTACTATGGCTACACCTTC.

This clone turned up a few times. The rearrangement links TRBV5-6 to TRBJ2-7, with 8 nucleotides matching TRBD1. CDR1 and CDR2 (germline): SGHDT, YYEEEE. J was trimmed by 2 bases and V by 4 bases; bases with no gene match: 8. This CDR3 comprises 15 residues. The CDR3 is CASSKPGQVPYEQYF. CDR3 nucleotides: TGTGCCAGCAGCAAACCGGGACAGGTCCCCTACGAGCAGTACTTC.

The chain employs TRBV7-3 and TRBJ2-5; D gene uncertain. V shed 3 bases and J shed 6 bases, with 14 bases lying between them. Germline CDR1 and CDR2: SGHTA and FQGTGA. This CDR3 contains 14 residues. The CDR3 spells CASSFLNRRKTQYF. The CDR3 DNA sequence: TGTGCCAGCAGCTTCCTCAATCGTAGGAAGACCCAGTACTTC.